Shown below are 6 T cell receptor beta chains from a single sample sequenced in a study of neoadjuvant nivolumab and ipilimumab in lung cancer. The method was immunoSEQ multiplex PCR; TCRdb's version includes in-frame clones alone and lacks a portion of them. The table includes some 37,000 clones, 85% to 90% detected once. The sample was peripheral blood, taken before neoadjuvant nivolumab, alone or with ipilimumab. The receptors were sampled from an adult with non-small cell lung cancer.

The rearrangement uses TRBV5-6 and TRBJ1-2, with 8 bases matching TRBD1. V lost 0 bases, J lost 4 bases, and 2 bases stayed unmatched. This CDR3 spans 14 amino acids. Looked up from germline, CDR1 is SGHDT and CDR2 is YYEEEE. This CDR3 reads CASSLEDRAYGYTF. In DNA, the CDR3 is TGTGCCAGCAGCTTGGAGGACAGGGCCTATGGCTACACCTTC.

This clone was observed a single time. J is TRBJ2-7 and V is TRBV5-6; perhaps TRBD1 as D (6 bases). Germline CDR1 SGHDT, CDR2 YYEEEE. This CDR3 region has 15 residues. V was trimmed by 5 bases and J by 0 bases, leaving 15 bases between them. In nucleotides, the CDR3 is TGTGCCAGCAGGCTTAGACAGGCCCTCTCCTACGAGCAGTACTTC. The encoded protein is CASRLRQALSYEQYF.

This clone was observed once. This sequence joins TRBV9 and TRBJ2-3; TRBD2 agrees at 12 bases. V lost 4 bases, J lost 1 base, and 10 bases stayed unmatched. Germline CDR1 reads SGDLS; CDR2 reads YYNGEE. This CDR3 region has 18 residues. The CDR3 region has the DNA TGTGCCAGCAGCTCTCTAGCGGGAGGGCCTCCGGGCACAGATACGCAGTATTTT. The encoded protein is CASSSLAGGPPGTDTQYF.

This clone was observed a single time. J is TRBJ2-1 and V is TRBV30; tentatively, D is TRBD1 (6 bases). V dropped 5 bases and J dropped 8 bases, with 19 bases sitting between them. The CDR3 runs to 14 residues. Germline V gives CDR1 GTSNPN, CDR2 SVGIG (reference sequence). The CDR3: CAWEGGEGFDEQFF. The CDR3 DNA reads as TGTGCCTGGGAAGGGGGAGAAGGCTTTGATGAGCAGTTCTTC.

DNA of the CDR3: TGTGCCAGCTCATTCTCCGGGACTAGCGGGAACAACTACGAGCAGTACTTC. Its translation is CASSFSGTSGNNYEQYF. The gene calls are TRBV18 and TRBJ2-7, with TRBD2 matching over 13 bases. Germline V gives CDR1 KGHSH, CDR2 LQKENI. The V and J ends lost 5 bases and 3 bases, in that order; junction bases with no gene match: 10. The CDR3 totals 17 residues.

The chain recombines TRBV7-9 with TRBJ1-4; D unresolved. V lost 2 bases and J 7 bases, leaving 14 bases between the germline ends. Germline CDR1 SEHNR, CDR2 FQNEAQ (reference sequence). The CDR3 is 15 residues long. The CDR3 DNA reads as TGTGCCAGCAGCTTAACATCTGGGGTTTTTGAAAAACTGTTTTTT. Protein sequence: CASSLTSGVFEKLFF. Together with reference TRBV7-9 and TRBJ1-4, the CDR3 gives the full variable domain: DTGVSQNPRHKITKRGQNVTFRCDPISEHNRLYWYRQTLGQGPEFLTYFQNEAQLEKSRLLSDRFSAERPKGSFSTLEIQRTEQGDSAMYLCASSLTSGVFEKLFFGSGTQLSVL.